Listed here is a single TCR beta chain. Its cognate antigen has yet to be identified. This sample is part of a study of T cells expressing NK-cell markers (dated by TCRdb to 2020 to 2022). With respect to the entire study: Three sorted T-cell subsets (CD3+CD56+NKG2C+, CD3+CD56+NKG2C- and CD3+CD56-NKG2C+) from several donors had their TCR beta-chain repertoires profiled. All eight donors whose samples were sequenced were randomly selected healthy volunteers, three of them men and five women. Among the eight sequenced donors, seven were HCMV-seropositive and one was HCMV-seronegative. Sequencing of the libraries produced 2 x 150 bp reads on Illumina HiSeq 2000/2500, MiSeq or NextSeq. The paper's findings and limits, for the study overall: Those dominant clonotypes were again the most abundant among CD3+CD56-NKG2C+ cells in a few donors, at about 28.3-60.1%. Whether the expanded NKG2C-expressing T cell clones were specific for HCMV antigens remained unclear. In five to seven donors, the dominant CD3+CD56+NKG2C+ clonotypes were found to rank among the top 10 CD8+ clonotypes and to make up roughly 1.0-7.5% of CD8+ T cells.

A commercial ELISA kit detecting HCMV-specific IgG in serum was used to determine HCMV serostatus. Peripheral blood mononuclear cells were isolated from blood by Ficoll density gradient centrifugation. The CDR3 measures 15 amino acids from cysteine to phenylalanine. The DNA sequence is not available. The germline V gene sets CDR1 to SGHRS and CDR2 to YFSETQ. The reads were generated on an Illumina HiSeq 2000. 5'RACE template switching, by which a universal primer site and unique molecular identifiers were added, was used to make TCR beta cDNA libraries. Priming for cDNA synthesis came from the TCR beta constant segment, and two successive PCR amplification steps followed. The authors processed their data as follows. Reads were demultiplexed and grouped by UMI with MIGEC, and clonotypes were assembled and quantified with MiTCR. Only TCR cDNA sequences supported by at least two reads were kept to exclude erroneous sequences. Downstream repertoire analysis used the tcR package, and clonotypes were matched across fractions by CDR3 nucleotide sequence plus V segment. Antigen specificity was annotated against VDJdb with VDJmatch, allowing one amino acid substitution in CDR3. TCRdb reprocessed the reads, so every CDR3 protein sequence counts as one entry and DNA is not shown. For this entry, the V and J calls and clone size follow TCRdb and not the study's own pipeline. This sample's listing comprises a few hundred thousand distinct CDR3 sequences. The biggest ten clones account for around 5.3% of the sample.

Sequencing was performed on blood T cells: a sorted CD56 or NKG2C T cell subset, CD4+ or CD8+ T cells, or bulk PBMC T cells (not recorded which). The TCR was taken from a man aged 18-70 years in good health. The rearranged chain carries TRBV5-1 and TRBJ1-2; TCRdb indicates TRBD1, and absent DNA this call remains unverified. CDR3 sequence: CASSPKTGDNYGYTF.